This TCR beta chain is from a study of blood T cell repertoires in COVID-19. At the level of the study: Sample material is recorded as cDNA or gDNA derived from T cells, B-cell-depleted T cells, or PBMCs.

CDR1 and CDR2 (germline): SGDLS, YYNGEE. V was trimmed by 0 bases and J by 1 base, leaving 10 bases between them. The CDR3 totals 15 residues. Authors' data handling: Reference gene primer amplification in the assay estimated nucleated cell counts. Here immunoSEQ multiplex PCR was the method, and the copy in TCRdb shows in-frame clones only, minus some. V, J and clone size are taken as reported in that table, and D and trimming were inferred from the DNA itself. The sample lists 150,000 to 200,000 clones; more than 70% were seen once. The TCR sequence derives from a middle-aged man with active or convalescent COVID-19. Input material: peripheral blood. The gene calls are TRBV9 and TRBJ1-1; no firm D call. The CDR3 is CASSVVSVRNTEAFF. The CDR3 DNA reads as TGTGCCAGCAGCGTAGTATCGGTCCGGAACACTGAAGCTTTCTTT.